The 31 T cell receptor beta chains presented below share a single source sample, sequenced in a study of technical replicates of blood from a few donors. Measured with immunoSEQ multiplex PCR; TCRdb has only the in-frame clones, and not every one. The table lists tens of thousands of clones, approximately 96% of them singletons. Sequenced: T cells isolated from PBMCs. These receptors all come from a human donor in good health.

The chain recombines TRBV9 with TRBJ1-1, with TRBD1 as a possible D gene (6 bases). Germline CDR1 and CDR2: SGDLS and YYNGEE. This CDR3 is built from 14 residues. V lost 0 bases and J 4 bases, leaving 10 bases between the germline ends. The CDR3 DNA follows: TGTGCCAGCAGCGTAGAAGGGGGTGGCACTGAAGCTTTCTTT. Translating it yields CASSVEGGGTEAFF. Based on the CDR3 plus reference TRBV9 and TRBJ1-1, the full variable domain is DSGVTQTPKHLITATGQRVTLRCSPRSGDLSVYWYQQSLDQGLQFLIQYYNGEERAKGNILERFSAQQFPDLHSELNLSSLELGDSALYFCASSVEGGGTEAFFGQGTRLTVV.

The V and J genes are TRBV7-9 and TRBJ1-5; 7 bases fit TRBD1. Germline CDR1 is SEHNR and CDR2 is FQNEAQ (reference sequence). The CDR3 sequence is 17 residues long. V shed 5 bases, J shed 2 bases, and the junction held 12 bases outside the gene matches. The CDR3 bases are TGTGCCAGCAGCCTCTACGTGACAGGGCAAGGCAATCAGCCCCAGCATTTT. Translated: CASSLYVTGQGNQPQHF.

The V call is TRBV30, the J call TRBJ2-7; D not resolved. CDR1 and CDR2 (germline): GTSNPN, SVGIG (reference sequence). This CDR3 has 12 amino acids. Trimming shortened V by 0 bases and J by 3 bases, and 6 bases separated the two germline ends. The CDR3 loop is CAWSVNRYEQYF. The CDR3 bases are TGTGCCTGGAGTGTAAATCGCTACGAGCAGTACTTC.

CDR3: CASSDWDTPWAFF. The CDR3 DNA sequence: TGTGCCAGCAGTGATTGGGACACCCCATGGGCTTTCTTT. This chain uses TRBV25-1 with TRBJ1-1, with D maybe TRBD1 (6 bases). CDR3 length equals 13 residues. Germline CDR1 is MGHDK and CDR2 is SYGVNS. The germline V and J ends were trimmed by 3 bases and 11 bases, with 16 bases remaining between them.

The V call is TRBV10-3, the J call TRBJ2-5; TRBD2 is a possible D gene (6 bases). V was clipped by 0 bases and J by 2 bases, with 13 bases between them. The CDR3 extends over 16 amino acids. From germline, CDR1 is ENHRY and CDR2 SYGVKD. CDR3 in amino acids: CAISESEGDKQETQYF. The CDR3 nucleotides read TGTGCCATCAGTGAGTCGGAGGGAGATAAACAAGAGACCCAGTACTTC.

The chain employs TRBV6-6 and TRBJ1-4; a weak D match, TRBD1 (5 bases). V was trimmed by 6 bases and J by 10 bases, leaving 18 bases between them. Germline CDR1 is MNHNY and CDR2 is SVGAGI (reference sequence). CDR3 length: 14 amino acids. The CDR3 sequence is CASSADGGAVKLFF. For the CDR3, the DNA is TGTGCCAGCAGCGCCGACGGGGGTGCGGTAAAACTGTTTTTT.

The chain employs TRBV7-9 and TRBJ2-1; tentative D call: TRBD1 (5 bases). This CDR3 is built from 10 residues. Germline CDR1 SEHNR, CDR2 FQNEAQ (reference sequence). V lost 3 bases, J lost 14 bases, and 8 bases lay in between. The CDR3 DNA reads as TGTGCCAGCAGCTTGAACAGGAAGTTCTTC. Its translation: CASSLNRKFF. The full variable domain, rest sourced from reference TRBV7-9 and TRBJ2-1, is DTGVSQNPRHKITKRGQNVTFRCDPISEHNRLYWYRQTLGQGPEFLTYFQNEAQLEKSRLLSDRFSAERPKGSFSTLEIQRTEQGDSAMYLCASSLNRKFFGPGTRLTVL.

The rearrangement links TRBV20-1 to TRBJ2-3; D unresolved. Germline assignment: CDR1 DFQATT and CDR2 SNEGSKA (reference sequence). This CDR3 spans 10 amino acids. V lost 7 bases, J lost 5 bases, and 7 bases lay in between. The CDR3 protein is CSVPIDTQYF. The CDR3 DNA follows: TGCAGTGTTCCCATAGATACGCAGTATTTT.

The V and J genes are TRBV5-5 and TRBJ1-5, with 7 bases aligning to TRBD1. J lost 3 bases, V lost 4 bases, and 7 bases had no gene match. This CDR3 is built from 15 residues. Germline CDR1 and CDR2: SGHKS and YYEKEE (reference sequence). DNA of the CDR3: TGTGCCAGCAGCCCGGGGGACAGCACCAATCAGCCCCAGCATTTT. Its protein is CASSPGDSTNQPQHF.

The chain employs TRBV7-9 and TRBJ1-1; no clear D. Trimming shortened V by 0 bases and J by 6 bases, and 8 bases separated the two germline ends. The germline V gene encodes CDR1 SEHNR and CDR2 FQNEAQ (reference sequence). The CDR3 covers 13 residues. The CDR3 nucleotides read TGTGCCAGCAGCTTAGCCTTATTATCTGAAGCTTTCTTT. Amino acids: CASSLALLSEAFF. Drawing the rest from reference TRBV7-9 and TRBJ1-1, the complete variable domain is DTGVSQNPRHKITKRGQNVTFRCDPISEHNRLYWYRQTLGQGPEFLTYFQNEAQLEKSRLLSDRFSAERPKGSFSTLEIQRTEQGDSAMYLCASSLALLSEAFFGQGTRLTVV.

The CDR3: CASSAPGTASTDTQYF. The CDR3 coding sequence is TGTGCCAGCAGTGCTCCCGGGACAGCTAGCACAGATACGCAGTATTTT. V and J are TRBV28 and TRBJ2-3, with 7 positions matching TRBD1. Germline assignment: CDR1 MDHEN and CDR2 SYDVKM. There are 16 residues in the CDR3. V was clipped by 5 bases and J by 0 bases; unmatched bases: 8.

CDR3 DNA: TGTGCCAGCAGTGGAGAGCGGCGATCCTACGAGCAGTACTTC. Its protein is CASSGERRSYEQYF. The genes are TRBV2 and TRBJ2-7; D is perhaps TRBD2 (5 bases). There are 14 residues in the CDR3. The V end lost 4 bases, the J end lost 1 base, and 11 bases lay between the germline ends. Germline V gene lookup returns CDR1 SNHLY and CDR2 FYNNEI.

This clone was detected once. The chain joins TRBV9 to TRBJ2-7; 7 positions agree with TRBD1. This CDR3 has 15 amino acids. V lost 4 bases, J lost 2 bases, and 9 bases stayed unmatched. Germline CDR1 and CDR2: SGDLS and YYNGEE. In DNA form, the CDR3 reads TGTGCCAGCAGCCATGGGACAGTGCGTCCCTACGAGCAGTACTTC. The encoded protein is CASSHGTVRPYEQYF.

The chain's CDR3 is CASSERENTEAFF. CDR3 nucleotides: TGTGCCAGCAGTGAGAGGGAGAACACTGAAGCTTTCTTT. The rearrangement links TRBV2 to TRBJ1-1; unclear D gene. The ends were cut back, 3 bases at V and 1 base at J, with 6 bases in the middle. This CDR3 has 13 amino acids. Germline V gene lookup returns CDR1 SNHLY and CDR2 FYNNEI.

The chain links TRBV5-1 to TRBJ2-1, with 10 bases fitting TRBD2. The trim removed 3 bases at V and 4 bases at J, leaving 4 bases unmatched. The CDR3 totals 15 residues. Germline assignment: CDR1 SGHRS and CDR2 YFSETQ. The CDR3 protein is CASSSGLADYNEQFF. The CDR3 nucleotides are TGCGCCAGCAGCTCAGGACTAGCGGATTACAATGAGCAGTTCTTC.

J is TRBJ2-5 and V is TRBV27; D may be TRBD1 (5 bases). The CDR3 length is 16 residues. Germline V gene sequence: CDR1 MNHEY, CDR2 SMNVEV (reference sequence). V was clipped by 6 bases and J by 5 bases, with 22 bases between them. CDR3 DNA sequence: TGTGCCAGCAGCACCGTTCTGGCAGGGCAGTGGGAGACCCAGTACTTC. The encoded protein is CASSTVLAGQWETQYF.

This chain uses TRBV27 with TRBJ2-7, with a possible D match to TRBD2 (6 bases). The length of the CDR3 is 13 residues. Trimming stripped 6 bases from V and 4 bases from J, with 13 bases between. Germline-derived CDR1 and CDR2 are MNHEY and SMNVEV (reference sequence). CDR3 DNA: TGTGCCAGCAGGGAGGGCACCATTTACGAGCAGTACTTC. Its protein is CASREGTIYEQYF.

The V gene is TRBV19, the J gene TRBJ2-2, with D possibly being TRBD2 (6 bases). V lost 4 bases, J lost 5 bases, and 14 bases lay in between. The CDR3 loop spans 15 amino acids. CDR1 is LNHDA and CDR2 is SQIVND in the germline V gene (reference sequence). This CDR3 is CASSNPGVGTGELFF. The CDR3 DNA sequence: TGTGCCAGTAGTAATCCGGGAGTAGGTACCGGGGAGCTGTTTTTT.

The chain joins TRBV28 to TRBJ1-2, with unresolved D. The CDR3 is made up of 14 amino acids. Germline V gene sequence: CDR1 MDHEN, CDR2 SYDVKM. V was cut by 5 bases and J by 1 base, with 11 bases left in between. For the CDR3, the DNA is TGTGCCAGCAGTGCCTCAACAGTTAACTATGGCTACACCTTC. Its protein product is CASSASTVNYGYTF.

V usage is TRBV27 and J usage is TRBJ2-7; TRBD2 aligns across 14 bases. The junction had 6 bases not matched to a gene; V was cut back by 5 bases and J by 6 bases. The CDR3 is 15 residues long. Germline CDR1 reads MNHEY; CDR2 reads SMNVEV (reference sequence). This CDR3 reads CASSPGTSGRVEQYF. CDR3 nucleotides: TGTGCCAGCAGTCCCGGGACTAGCGGGAGAGTCGAGCAGTACTTC.

This clone was observed once. V gene TRBV7-2 combines with J gene TRBJ2-5; 7 nucleotides match TRBD2. The CDR3 extends over 18 amino acids. From germline, CDR1 is SGHTA and CDR2 FQGNSA. Losses at the gene ends were 4 bases for V and 4 bases for J; bases not matched to a gene: 18. In nucleotides, the CDR3 is TGTGCCAGCAGCTCCCCCGATGGCTCAGTACTAGCGTCAGAGACCCAGTACTTC. Protein sequence: CASSSPDGSVLASETQYF.

V is TRBV5-1 and J is TRBJ2-7, with 8 bases fitting TRBD1. V was pared by 0 bases and J by 1 base, with 3 bases of the junction left unmatched. Germline assignment: CDR1 SGHRS and CDR2 YFSETQ. The CDR3 extends over 15 amino acids. CDR3 sequence: CASSLGGQASYEQYF. As DNA, the CDR3 is TGCGCCAGCAGCTTGGGGGGACAGGCTTCCTACGAGCAGTACTTC.

The chain recombines TRBV5-4 with TRBJ1-1; weak D call: TRBD1 (5 bases). Trimming left V 2 bases short and J 3 bases short, with 8 bases between. CDR3 length: 13 amino acids. Germline V gene sequence: CDR1 SGHNT, CDR2 YYREEE (reference sequence). CDR3 DNA: TGTGCCAGCAGCTTTTCGGGGGACACTGAAGCTTTCTTT. Translated, it gives CASSFSGDTEAFF.

The V gene is TRBV28, the J gene TRBJ1-5; D gene ambiguous. CDR3 length: 13 residues. V lost 3 bases and J 6 bases, leaving 9 bases between the germline ends. From germline, CDR1 is MDHEN and CDR2 SYDVKM. The CDR3 DNA sequence: TGTGCCAGCAGTTTGGCTGAAAGTCAGCCCCAGCATTTT. It translates to CASSLAESQPQHF.

Remarks on this clone: The junction departs from the called germline gene at one end, perhaps through a read error. The J gene is TRBJ2-1, the V gene TRBV20-1; D is perhaps TRBD2 (6 bases). The CDR3 totals 8 residues. CDR1 is DFQATT, CDR2 SNEGSKA, per germline (reference sequence). CDR3 loop: CSAPTGVF. CDR3 in DNA: TGCAGTGCTCCGACGGGGGTCTTC.

J is TRBJ1-5 and V is TRBV5-6; D possibly corresponds to TRBD1 (6 bases). Trimming removed 1 base at V and 2 bases at J, with 10 bases between. The CDR3 runs to 15 residues. Germline lookup yields CDR1 SGHDT and CDR2 YYEEEE. The CDR3 reads CASSLTDRGNQPQHF. The CDR3 DNA sequence: TGTGCCAGCAGCTTGACGGACAGAGGCAATCAGCCCCAGCATTTT.

The chain recombines TRBV10-3 with TRBJ2-7, with 7 bases fitting TRBD1. This CDR3 comprises 14 residues. Losses at the gene ends were 8 bases for V and 4 bases for J; bases not matched to a gene: 11. From germline, CDR1 is ENHRY and CDR2 SYGVKD. CDR3 DNA sequence: TGTGCCATCGGAGGCAGGGGGTTTGAGTACGAGCAGTACTTC. It encodes CAIGGRGFEYEQYF.

The chain employs TRBV6-5 and TRBJ2-7, with 9 bases identical to TRBD2. V gave up 7 bases and J gave up 2 bases; unmatched junction bases: 9. CDR3 length: 15 amino acids. CDR1 and CDR2 (germline): MNHEY, SVGAGI. CDR3 coding DNA: TGTGCCAGCACCCTATCGGCTAGCGGGACCTACGAGCAGTACTTC. This codes for CASTLSASGTYEQYF.

The rearrangement uses TRBV2 and TRBJ1-1, with unresolved D. Between the trimmed V and J ends, which lost 3 bases and 1 base, there was a span of 6 bases. The length of the CDR3 is 13 residues. Germline values: CDR1 SNHLY, CDR2 FYNNEI. CDR3 protein: CASSDEGNTEAFF. CDR3 DNA sequence: TGTGCCAGCAGTGATGAGGGGAACACTGAAGCTTTCTTT.

This rearrangement joins TRBV27 to TRBJ2-1; D might be TRBD1 (5 bases). From germline, CDR1 is MNHEY and CDR2 SMNVEV (reference sequence). The CDR3 is 14 residues long. Trimming pared 6 bases from V and 1 base from J, leaving 10 bases between. The CDR3 region is CASSHSGSYNEQFF. The DNA for the CDR3 is TGTGCCAGCAGCCATTCAGGGTCCTACAATGAGCAGTTCTTC.

This sequence joins TRBV5-1 and TRBJ2-5; D gene uncertain. This CDR3 is 14 amino acids long. Trimming left V 5 bases short and J 5 bases short, with 16 bases between. The V gene's germline CDR1 is SGHRS and CDR2 YFSETQ. DNA of the CDR3: TGCGCCAGCAGGCCCCTGGGCAGTCACGAGACCCAGTACTTC. It codes for CASRPLGSHETQYF.